This TCR beta chain is from a study of blood T cell repertoires in COVID-19. For the study at large: Samples representing acute and convalescent COVID-19 were sourced from the United States, Italy and Spain. Sample material is recorded as cDNA or gDNA derived from T cells, B-cell-depleted T cells, or PBMCs.

The ends were cut back, 0 bases at V and 4 bases at J, with 6 bases in the middle. Germline V gene lookup returns CDR1 SGHRS and CDR2 YFSETQ. The CDR3 has 13 residues. In the original workflow: Nucleated cell counts were estimated from reference gene primer amplification. TCRdb keeps only in-frame clones here, not all; method: immunoSEQ multiplex PCR. V and J calls and clone size come straight from that table; D and trimming were deduced from the DNA. Of about 140,000 clones listed, roughly 87% are singletons. The sequencing sample was made of peripheral blood. This chain links TRBV5-1 with TRBJ2-3; D gene unclear. This receptor was identified in a human donor in a cohort sampled during active COVID-19. As DNA, the CDR3 is TGCGCCAGCAGCTTGGCCGCGGCAGATACGCAGTATTTT. Translating gives CASSLAAADTQYF.